This T cell receptor beta chain originates from a study of T cell repertoires in cytomegalovirus infection. V was pared by 4 bases and J by 2 bases, with 17 bases between. CDR3 length equals 16 residues. The V gene's germline CDR1 is MDHEN and CDR2 SYDVKM. TCRdb processed the reads anew with MiXCR; each CDR3 protein has one entry. The table records some 920,000 distinct CDR3 sequences, less than 40% of them present only once. There are a few counts of this clonotype. Its antigen is unidentified. The receptor was isolated from a human donor in good health (CMV status not recorded). Some clones in this sample may be carry-over from other donors' samples. The input for sequencing was cultured CD8+ T cells from PBMCs, taken from culture after CMV antigen stimulation. The V and J genes are TRBV28 and TRBJ2-5; a weak D match, TRBD2 (6 bases). CDR3 residues: CASSYPGEGIQETQYF. DNA for the CDR3: TGTGCCAGCAGTTACCCGGGGGAAGGGATTCAAGAGACCCAGTACTTC.